These 30 T cell receptor beta chains originate from one sample sequenced in a study of shared clonotypes between healthy human individuals. The data were produced by immunoSEQ multiplex PCR, yet TCRdb's version contains in-frame clones alone and is incomplete. The data show more than 2 million clones, about 93% seen once. CD45RO-negative, CCR7-positively selected cells formed the naive CD8 fraction, excluding terminally differentiated effector memory CD45RA+ cells. Input material: naive CD8+ T cells from PBMCs. All receptors come from a man aged 18 to 30 in good health. Some clones in this sample may be carry-over from other donors' samples.

This chain links TRBV30 with TRBJ1-1; possible D gene TRBD1, 5 bases. Trimming cost V 1 base and J 3 bases, with 9 bases left between them. Germline CDR1 GTSNPN, CDR2 SVGIG (reference sequence). The CDR3 covers 13 residues. CDR3 nucleotide sequence: TGTGCCTGGAGTGGGGGGAGTTACACTGAAGCTTTCTTT. It encodes CAWSGGSYTEAFF.

J is TRBJ1-1 and V is TRBV19; 9 bases are a match to TRBD1. V shed 8 bases, J shed 3 bases, and the junction held 4 bases outside the gene matches. The CDR3 contains 13 residues. The germline CDR1 and CDR2 sequences are LNHDA and SQIVND (reference sequence). CDR3 in DNA: TGTGCCAGTTTGACAGGGGGGTACACTGAAGCTTTCTTT. It specifies CASLTGGYTEAFF.

The CDR3 sequence is CASSQGRRGRASTDTQYF. The CDR3 DNA reads as TGTGCCAGCAGCCAAGGGCGTCGCGGGAGGGCTAGCACAGATACGCAGTATTTT. The chain is built from TRBV14 and TRBJ2-3; 9 bases map to TRBD2. Germline V CDR1 and CDR2: SGHDN, FVKESK. CDR3 length: 18 residues. V lost 1 base and J lost 0; bases outside the gene matches: 8.

Concerning this clone itself: Additional DNA sequences in this sample encode the identical CDR3. The CDR3 reads CASSHRTDTQYF. Written as DNA, the CDR3 is TGCGCCAGCAGCCACCGCACAGATACGCAGTATTTT. This rearrangement joins TRBV4-1 to TRBJ2-3; D not resolved. CDR1 and CDR2 from the germline V gene are MGHRA and YSYEKL. V dropped 3 bases and J dropped 1 base, with 2 bases sitting between them. The CDR3 has 12 residues.

The chain uses TRBV27 and TRBJ2-2; no definite D call. The CDR3 sequence is 12 residues long. The V gene's germline CDR1 is MNHEY and CDR2 SMNVEV (reference sequence). V was shortened by 5 bases and J by 3 bases, with 4 bases between the two germline ends. This chain's CDR3 is CASSHYTGELFF. DNA of the CDR3: TGTGCCAGCAGTCATTACACCGGGGAGCTGTTTTTT.

The chain joins TRBV5-6 to TRBJ2-3; D is unresolved. This CDR3 is 14 amino acids long. Germline V gene lookup returns CDR1 SGHDT and CDR2 YYEEEE. V was pared by 0 bases and J by 5 bases, with 10 bases between. CDR3 loop: CASSLVGVLDTQYF. CDR3 nucleotide sequence: TGTGCCAGCAGCTTGGTTGGGGTCTTAGATACGCAGTATTTT.

V usage is TRBV5-1 and J usage is TRBJ2-1, with 12 bases identical to TRBD2. Looked up from germline, CDR1 is SGHRS and CDR2 is YFSETQ. V was clipped by 4 bases and J by 5 bases; unmatched bases: 10. This CDR3 has 17 amino acids. The CDR3 sequence is CASSGTRTSGTNNEQFF. For the CDR3, the DNA is TGCGCCAGCAGCGGGACCCGGACTAGCGGGACTAACAATGAGCAGTTCTTC.

Details on this clone: At one end the junction does not follow the germline gene, possibly because of a read error. The V gene is TRBV30, the J gene TRBJ2-2; D perhaps matches TRBD2 (5 bases). Looked up from germline, CDR1 is GTSNPN and CDR2 is SVGIG (reference sequence). CDR3 length: 15 amino acids. CDR3 protein: CAWRGSRCEHRGAVF. The CDR3 region has the DNA TGTGCCTGGAGAGGAAGCAGGTGTGAACACCGGGGAGCTGTTTTT.

V usage is TRBV15 and J usage is TRBJ2-7; D is perhaps TRBD1 (6 bases). Trimming removed 0 bases from V and 3 bases from J, with 12 bases in between. The CDR3 runs to 15 residues. Germline V gene lookup returns CDR1 LNHNV and CDR2 YYDKDF (reference sequence). The CDR3 spells CATSRDLGAIYEQYF. The CDR3 coding sequence is TGTGCCACCAGCAGAGATCTGGGGGCCATCTACGAGCAGTACTTC.

CDR3 DNA: TGTGCCAGCAGCTTCGGACTAGGGGGGATTACTGGCGAGCAGTACTTC. Amino acids: CASSFGLGGITGEQYF. V and J are TRBV11-3 and TRBJ2-7; the D gene is possibly TRBD2 (7 bases). The CDR3 covers 16 residues. Trimming cost V 3 bases and J 6 bases, with 21 bases left between them. The germline gives CDR1 SGHNT, CDR2 YENEEA.

The chain recombines TRBV27 with TRBJ2-7, with 10 bases aligning to TRBD2. The V segment lost 2 bases and the J segment 2 bases; nucleotides outside the gene matches: 6. The CDR3 is 16 residues long. Germline-derived CDR1 and CDR2 are MNHEY and SMNVEV (reference sequence). The DNA of the CDR3 is TGTGCCAGCAGTTTAATTTTAGCGGGAGGCGCCTACGAGCAGTACTTC. It encodes CASSLILAGGAYEQYF.

The V call is TRBV15, the J call TRBJ2-1, with D tentatively TRBD2 (5 bases). The V gene's germline CDR1 is LNHNV and CDR2 YYDKDF (reference sequence). The CDR3 totals 12 residues. V was trimmed by 8 bases and J by 9 bases, leaving 14 bases between them. The CDR3 bases are TGTGCCACCGGAGGTTCCGGTCGTGAGCAGTTCTTC. Amino acids: CATGGSGREQFF.

This rearrangement joins TRBV10-3 to TRBJ2-1; 8 positions agree with TRBD2. The junction had 8 bases not matched to a gene; V was cut back by 7 bases and J by 3 bases. Germline-derived CDR1 and CDR2 are ENHRY and SYGVKD. This CDR3 is built from 15 residues. This CDR3 is CAITGRVGHYNEQFF. DNA for the CDR3: TGTGCCATCACCGGGAGGGTAGGGCACTACAATGAGCAGTTCTTC.

This clone appeared once. The gene calls are TRBV5-1 and TRBJ2-7, with a tentative D call TRBD1 (7 bases). The CDR3 contains 11 residues. Between the trimmed V and J ends, which lost 6 bases and 6 bases, there was a span of 10 bases. Germline values: CDR1 SGHRS, CDR2 YFSETQ. CDR3 coding DNA: TGCGCCAGCAACAGGGGAGGCGAGCAGTACTTC. It yields the protein CASNRGGEQYF.

This clone was counted once. The chain links TRBV27 to TRBJ2-3; 7 bases align to TRBD2. Germline V gene sequence: CDR1 MNHEY, CDR2 SMNVEV (reference sequence). The CDR3 is made up of 13 amino acids. J lost 5 bases, V lost 10 bases, and 9 bases had no gene match. CDR3 nucleotide sequence: TGTGCCACCTCTGGGAGGGCCCAAGATACGCAGTATTTT. Protein: CATSGRAQDTQYF.

CDR3 in amino acids: CASGTSGNNEQFF. As DNA, the CDR3 is TGCGCCAGCGGGACTAGCGGGAACAATGAGCAGTTCTTC. This rearrangement joins TRBV10-2 to TRBJ2-1; 13 bases align to TRBD2. The V and J ends lost 8 bases and 5 bases, in that order; junction bases with no gene match: 0. Germline V gives CDR1 WSHSY, CDR2 SAAADI. This CDR3 has 13 amino acids.

This clone was counted between two and nine times. The V gene is TRBV30, the J gene TRBJ1-1; maybe TRBD1 (6 bases). Looked up from germline, CDR1 is GTSNPN and CDR2 is SVGIG (reference sequence). V was pared by 4 bases and J by 1 base, with 16 bases between. This CDR3 is 15 amino acids long. DNA of the CDR3: TGTGCCTGGACCTATGGGGGCGGATGGAACACTGAAGCTTTCTTT. Protein product: CAWTYGGGWNTEAFF.

The chain links TRBV27 to TRBJ2-7, with a possible D match to TRBD1 (6 bases). Germline CDR1 is MNHEY and CDR2 is SMNVEV (reference sequence). V was clipped by 4 bases and J by 2 bases, with 21 bases between them. The CDR3 covers 17 residues. The CDR3 sequence is CASSSIIQGHKPYEQYF. The CDR3 DNA reads TGTGCCAGCAGTTCTATAATCCAGGGACACAAACCCTACGAGCAGTACTTC.

This chain links TRBV4-2 with TRBJ1-2; no reliable D call. The germline V gene encodes CDR1 LGHNA and CDR2 YNFKEQ. The ends were cut back, 3 bases at V and 4 bases at J, with 3 bases in the middle. The CDR3 loop spans 11 amino acids. DNA for the CDR3: TGTGCCAGCAGCCACATCTATGGCTACACCTTC. Translating it yields CASSHIYGYTF.

This chain uses TRBV9 with TRBJ1-2; 7 bases are shared with TRBD1. The germline V gene encodes CDR1 SGDLS and CDR2 YYNGEE. V lost 0 bases, J lost 4 bases, and 3 bases stayed unmatched. The CDR3 consists of 14 residues. The CDR3 coding sequence is TGTGCCAGCAGCGTAGCGGGACAGAGCTATGGCTACACCTTC. Protein: CASSVAGQSYGYTF.

V is TRBV5-4 and J is TRBJ1-2, with 7 bases fitting TRBD1. The CDR3 has 12 residues. CDR1 and CDR2 from the germline V gene are SGHNT and YYREEE (reference sequence). V shed 2 bases, J shed 8 bases, and the junction held 3 bases outside the gene matches. CDR3 residues: CASSFRQGGYTF. The CDR3 nucleotides are TGTGCCAGCAGCTTCAGACAGGGAGGCTACACCTTC.

The chain carries TRBV11-3 and TRBJ2-7; D perhaps matches TRBD2 (5 bases). With 7 bases removed from V and 3 bases from J, the gap between germline ends came to 19 bases. The CDR3 is 15 amino acids. The germline CDR1 and CDR2 sequences are SGHNT and YENEEA. The CDR3 spells CASTQGGDAGYEQYF. CDR3 in DNA: TGTGCCAGCACCCAAGGTGGAGACGCGGGCTACGAGCAGTACTTC.

This clone was recorded once. Other DNA sequences within the sample encode an identical CDR3. The V call is TRBV6-4, the J call TRBJ2-2; D remains unclear. Per the germline V gene, CDR1 is MRHNA and CDR2 is SNTAGT. The CDR3 is made up of 12 amino acids. Trimming took 3 bases from V and 5 from J, leaving 4 bases between them. DNA for the CDR3: TGTGCCAGCAGTGAAGGTACCGGGGAGCTGTTTTTT. This translates into CASSEGTGELFF.

This clone was picked up one time. Other nucleotide sequences in the sample specify the same CDR3. V and J are TRBV7-3 and TRBJ2-1; D uncertain. This CDR3 has 15 residues. Per the germline V gene, CDR1 is SGHTA and CDR2 is FQGTGA. Trimming shortened V by 4 bases and J by 0 bases, and 10 bases separated the two germline ends. Written as DNA, the CDR3 is TGTGCCAGCAGCTCAGACTCGAGCTCCTACAATGAGCAGTTCTTC. Translating it yields CASSSDSSSYNEQFF.

This clone was observed once. This sample includes further DNA sequences coding for the same CDR3. The chain combines TRBV4-1 with TRBJ2-3; D uncertain. The V and J ends lost 1 base and 2 bases respectively, with 7 bases between them. Germline V lookup: CDR1 MGHRA, CDR2 YSYEKL. This CDR3 spans 14 amino acids. The CDR3: CASSQVADTDTQYF. CDR3 in DNA: TGCGCCAGCAGCCAAGTGGCGGACACAGATACGCAGTATTTT.

This chain uses TRBV7-2 with TRBJ1-1; D is unresolved. Per the germline V gene, CDR1 is SGHTA and CDR2 is FQGNSA. With 1 base removed from V and 8 bases from J, the gap between germline ends came to 8 bases. CDR3 length: 12 residues. The CDR3 sequence: CASSLVEPEAFF. CDR3 sequence (DNA): TGTGCCAGCAGCTTAGTGGAGCCCGAAGCTTTCTTT.

This rearrangement joins TRBV18 to TRBJ2-3, with 11 nucleotides matching TRBD2. The germline gives CDR1 KGHSH, CDR2 LQKENI. V dropped 3 bases and J dropped 2; count of bases not matched to a gene: 4. CDR3 size: 16 residues. The CDR3 is CASSPRLAGTTDTQYF. The CDR3 nucleotides read TGTGCCAGCTCACCGAGACTAGCGGGGACCACAGATACGCAGTATTTT.

This clone was seen once. Other DNA sequences in this sample translate to the same CDR3. V and J are TRBV18 and TRBJ2-7; TRBD2 matches 9 bases. Germline V CDR1 and CDR2: KGHSH, LQKENI. Germline trimming cut 3 bases from V and 4 bases from J; bases unmatched to any gene: 4. The CDR3 has 14 residues. CDR3 residues: CASSPGLAGYEQYF. In nucleotides, the CDR3 is TGTGCCAGCTCACCGGGACTAGCTGGATACGAGCAGTACTTC. The entire variable domain, with the rest obtained from reference TRBV18 and TRBJ2-7, is as follows: NAGVMQNPRHLVRRRGQEARLRCSPMKGHSHVYWYRQLPEEGLKFMVYLQKENIIDESGMPKERFSAEFPKEGPSILRIQQVVRGDSAAYFCASSPGLAGYEQYFGPGTRLTVT.

V is TRBV7-9 and J is TRBJ2-5; 14 nucleotides agree with TRBD2. J was trimmed by 3 bases and V by 1 base; bases with no gene match: 4. CDR1 and CDR2 from the germline V gene are SEHNR and FQNEAQ (reference sequence). This CDR3 has 17 amino acids. For the CDR3, the DNA is TGTGCCAGCAGCTTAGGGGGACTAGCGGGAGCGGAAGAGACCCAGTACTTC. Translated: CASSLGGLAGAEETQYF.

The rearrangement uses TRBV6-5 and TRBJ2-7; a weak D match, TRBD1 (6 bases). The CDR3 consists of 13 residues. V dropped 6 bases and J dropped 7 bases, with 16 bases sitting between them. Germline V gives CDR1 MNHEY, CDR2 SVGAGI. CDR3 in amino acids: CASRNHRALEQYF. CDR3 in DNA: TGTGCCAGCAGAAATCACAGGGCATTGGAGCAGTACTTC.